This T cell receptor beta chain was recorded in a study of blood T cell repertoires in COVID-19. Turning to the study itself: Material from acute and convalescent COVID-19 was sourced from the United States, Italy and Spain.

V gave up 3 bases and J gave up 0 bases, with 10 bases separating them. Per germline, CDR1 SGDLS and CDR2 YYNGEE. This CDR3 contains 16 residues. Generated by immunoSEQ multiplex PCR, the TCRdb table keeps only in-frame clones and is missing some. The repertoire holds 100,000 to 150,000 clones, with 84% as singletons. The chain uses TRBV9 and TRBJ2-6, with D hard to call. The receptor was derived from a woman aged 60 to 75 with acute or convalescent COVID-19. The source material was peripheral blood. DNA of the CDR3: TGTGCCAGCAGCGCGAGAATCGGCTCTGGGGCCAACGTCCTGACTTTC. It codes for CASSARIGSGANVLTF. Complete variable domain (other parts from reference TRBV9 and TRBJ2-6): DSGVTQTPKHLITATGQRVTLRCSPRSGDLSVYWYQQSLDQGLQFLIQYYNGEERAKGNILERFSAQQFPDLHSELNLSSLELGDSALYFCASSARIGSGANVLTFGAGSRLTVL.